Listed below are T cell receptor beta chains from one sample, sequenced in a study of blood T cell repertoires in COVID-19. TCRdb keeps only in-frame clones here, not all; method: immunoSEQ multiplex PCR. The sample consists of 15,000 to 20,000 clones, 65% to 85% of them appearing once. Sequencing was performed on peripheral blood. The origin of the receptors is a man aged 40-55 years with active or convalescent COVID-19. Both conserved end residues are part of each CDR3. Fields, in order: clone size, J gene, D gene, V gene, CDR3 DNA, CDR3 protein. A D gene is named only where the DNA matches it firmly. Size is omitted from some rows. Given values are once, few, many or a class for expanded clones.

>-|TRBJ1-1|TRBD1|TRBV6-5
TGTGCCAGCACCACTTCGACAGGGGGGAACACTGAAGCTTTCTTT
CASTTSTGGNTEAFF
>-|TRBJ2-3|-|TRBV3-1/TRBV3-2
TGTGCCAGCAGCGCAAGTTTGACTAGTACAGATACGCAGTATTTT
CASSASLTSTDTQYF
>-|TRBJ2-7|TRBD2|TRBV7-2
TGTGCCAGCAGCTTTCGGGGGGAAGGGGAGCAGTACTTC
CASSFRGEGEQYF
>-|TRBJ1-2|-|TRBV19
TGTGCCAGTGGACAGTTCCCCATTAACTATGGCTACACCTTC
CASGQFPINYGYTF
>few|TRBJ2-1|-|TRBV19
TGTGCCAGTAGCAAACCCGGAAGGGGCAATGGGCAGTTCTTC
CASSKPGRGNGQFF
>-|TRBJ2-2|-|TRBV14
TGTGCCAGCAGCCAAAGACGTGTTGTCGGAGGAGCCGGGGAGCTGTTTTTT
CASSQRRVVGGAGELFF
>-|TRBJ1-2|TRBD1|TRBV6-5
TGTGCCAGCAGTTCTTCCACAGGGGTTTATTGGAATGGCTACACCTTC
CASSSSTGVYWNGYTF
>-|TRBJ2-7|-|TRBV5-6
TGTGCCAGCAGCCCCGGGAGTCCCTACGAGCAGTACTTC
CASSPGSPYEQYF
>-|TRBJ1-2|-|TRBV29-1
TGCAGCGTCGTTGTAGTCCAGGGGTCAAATGGCTACACCTTC
CSVVVVQGSNGYTF
>-|TRBJ2-5|TRBD2|TRBV5-3
TGTGCCAGAAGCCTCGGGGCTAGCGGGGGGCCAGAGACCCAGTACTTC
CARSLGASGGPETQYF
>-|TRBJ1-2|-|TRBV5-4
TGTGCCAGCAGCCCTGGGGGGGGGCAAAGTTTCTATGGCTACACCTTC
CASSPGGGQSFYGYTF
>-|TRBJ2-7|TRBD1|TRBV6-5
TGTGCCAGCAGTTTGGACAGGGACGAGCAGTACTTC
CASSLDRDEQYF
>few|TRBJ1-4|TRBD1|TRBV4-1
TGCGCCAGCAGCCGTTCGGACAGGGGTTGGGAAAAACTGTTTTTT
CASSRSDRGWEKLFF
>-|TRBJ1-1|-|TRBV25-1
TGTGCCAGCAGTGGGGGGGGAGGGTCTGAAGCTTTCTTT
CASSGGGGSEAFF